This T cell receptor beta chain emerged from a study of CD8 T cells in Susac syndrome. Findings and caveats of the study: As the study acknowledged, the number of individuals in its TCR sequencing and HLA analysis was relatively small.

As regards this clonotype: As yet, its antigen is unknown.

Germline assignment: CDR1 MNHEY and CDR2 SVGAGI. Losses at the gene ends were 2 bases for V and 2 bases for J; bases not matched to a gene: 7. The CDR3 spans 16 residues. Random hexamers were used to reverse transcribe the RNA input (roughly 0.5 to 1 ug). Amplification of TCR beta CDR3 across 54 Vbeta and 13 Jbeta was performed with immunoSEQ multiplex PCR. TCRdb re-called the immunoSEQ multiplex PCR reads through MiXCR, storing one row per CDR3 protein. The profile covers 150,000 or so distinct CDR3 sequences, with around 95% appearing a single time and 0.14% to 0.15% taken by the ten largest. Source material: CD8+ T cells from PBMCs. This sequence joins TRBV6-5 and TRBJ2-5; 8 bases line up with TRBD2. The source is a human donor with multiple sclerosis. CDR3 region: CASSYLWRGAQETQYF. CDR3 DNA sequence: TGTGCCAGCAGTTACCTTTGGCGGGGGGCGCAAGAGACCCAGTACTTC.